This T cell receptor beta chain emerged from a study of read filtering for tumor transcriptome and immune sequencing. With V trimmed by 4 bases and J by 5 bases, 8 bases remained unmatched. The CDR3 totals 15 residues. Germline CDR1 SGHTA, CDR2 FQGTGA. This clonotype was detected ten times or more. The library was built from about 370 ng RNA with molecular barcoded adaptors for alpha/delta and beta/gamma chains. TCRdb reprocessed the reads with MiXCR, giving one entry per CDR3 protein. Here the sample spans about 39,000 distinct CDR3 sequences, approximately 15% being singletons. The sequence derives from a donor aged 40 or older with multiple myeloma. The chain employs TRBV7-3 and TRBJ2-3; 8 bases line up with TRBD2. The sample taken for sequencing was a population of CD138-negative cells sorted from bone marrow. The CDR3 nucleotides are TGTGCCAGCAGCTCGGGGGGGGCCTCGGAAGATACGCAGTATTTT. It codes for CASSSGGASEDTQYF. The variable domain in full, with the rest retrieved from reference TRBV7-3 and TRBJ2-3, is GAGVSQTPSNKVTEKGKYVELRCDPISGHTALYWYRQSLGQGPEFLIYFQGTGAADDSGLPNDRFFAVRPEGSVSTLKIQRTERGDSAVYLCASSSGGASEDTQYFGPGTRLTVL.